The 29 T cell receptor beta chains reported below all come from one sample, sequenced in a study of CD8 T cells in Susac syndrome. Random hexamers primed reverse transcription of about 0.45 to 1 ug RNA. TCRdb used MiXCR to reprocess the immunoSEQ multiplex PCR reads, holding one entry per CDR3 protein. The sample includes 80,000 or so distinct CDR3 sequences, around 94% of them seen just once. The source material was CD8+ T cells from PBMCs. The receptors stem from a human donor in good health.

The V and J genes are TRBV9 and TRBJ2-1; TRBD1 is a possible D gene (6 bases). Trimming cost V 4 bases and J 2 bases, with 19 bases left between them. The CDR3 has 17 residues. CDR1 and CDR2 (germline): SGDLS, YYNGEE. The CDR3 DNA follows: TGTGCCAGCAGCCCCCCCCCGGACAGTGAACCCTACAATGAGCAGTTCTTC. Amino acids: CASSPPPDSEPYNEQFF.

This clonotype was seen a handful of times. The chain carries TRBV20-1 and TRBJ2-7; a possible D gene is TRBD2 (5 bases). Germline CDR1 is DFQATT and CDR2 is SNEGSKA (reference sequence). This CDR3 is built from 12 residues. The V and J ends lost 0 bases and 2 bases respectively, with 5 bases between them. The CDR3 bases are TGCAGTGCTAGAGAGCGGGCCTACGAGCAGTACGTC. Translation: CSARERAYEQYV.

J is TRBJ2-7 and V is TRBV2; the D gene is possibly TRBD2 (6 bases). CDR1 and CDR2 from the germline V gene are SNHLY and FYNNEI. The V gene lost 6 bases and the J gene lost 3 bases, with 12 bases spanning the gap. There are 13 residues in the CDR3. Here the CDR3 DNA reads TGTGCCAGCAGCTCGGGACTCCGCTACGAGCAGTACTTC. This gives the protein CASSSGLRYEQYF.

V and J are TRBV29-1 and TRBJ1-2, with 8 positions matching TRBD1. The V segment lost 7 bases and the J segment 7 bases; nucleotides outside the gene matches: 5. Germline V gene lookup returns CDR1 SQVTM and CDR2 ANQGSEA. There are 11 residues in the CDR3. CDR3 sequence (DNA): TGCAGCGCTAGAGACAGGGGTGGCTACACCTTC. Its translation is CSARDRGGYTF. The full variable domain, with the rest looked up from reference TRBV29-1 and TRBJ1-2, is SAVISQKPSRDICQRGTSLTIQCQVDSQVTMMFWYRQQPGQSLTLIATANQGSEATYESGFVIDKFPISRPNLTFSTLTVSNMSPEDSSIYLCSARDRGGYTFGSGTRLTVV.

This clonotype was recorded once. The J gene is TRBJ1-2, the V gene TRBV29-1; D remains ambiguous. The CDR3 is 11 residues long. Germline V gene data show CDR1 as SQVTM and CDR2 as ANQGSEA. Trimming stripped 4 bases from V and 4 bases from J, with 7 bases between. In DNA form, the CDR3 reads TGCAGCGTTGTGAGCCGCTATGGCTACACCTTC. Protein: CSVVSRYGYTF.

In this sample, this clonotype turned up a few times. The CDR3 region is CATGTREAFF. CDR3 bases: TGTGCCACCGGGACAAGGGAAGCTTTCTTT. This chain connects TRBV24-1 to TRBJ1-1, with D tentatively TRBD1 (6 bases). Trimming shortened V by 9 bases and J by 8 bases, and 9 bases separated the two germline ends. This CDR3 comprises 10 residues. Germline assignment: CDR1 KGHDR and CDR2 SFDVKD.

The table lists this clonotype with a count of one. The chain has TRBV24-1 and TRBJ2-1; the match to TRBD2 covers 9 bases. Germline CDR1 is KGHDR and CDR2 is SFDVKD. The CDR3 is 13 amino acids. V gave up 9 bases and J gave up 11 bases; unmatched junction bases: 10. CDR3 sequence reads: CATSAGGKTQQFF. CDR3 DNA sequence: TGTGCCACCTCGGCGGGAGGGAAAACCCAGCAGTTCTTC.

This chain connects TRBV7-9 to TRBJ2-1; D may be TRBD1 (6 bases). The germline CDR1 and CDR2 sequences are SEHNR and FQNEAQ (reference sequence). Trimming shortened V by 1 base and J by 10 bases, and 14 bases separated the two germline ends. The CDR3 runs to 14 residues. CDR3 in DNA: TGTGCCAGCAGCTTAGGACAGGTAGCGTTGGAGCAGTTCTTC. Amino acid sequence: CASSLGQVALEQFF.

The gene calls are TRBV18 and TRBJ1-5; D remains unclear. Between the trimmed V and J ends, which lost 3 bases and 0 bases, there was a span of 12 bases. The CDR3 runs to 16 residues. From germline, CDR1 is KGHSH and CDR2 LQKENI. The CDR3 bases are TGTGCCAGCTCACCGAACACCACCTATAGCAATCAGCCCCAGCATTTT. Protein sequence: CASSPNTTYSNQPQHF.

This rearrangement joins TRBV7-9 to TRBJ2-1, with 8 positions matching TRBD2. The CDR3 runs to 17 residues. The ends lost 5 bases at V and 7 bases at J; junction bases unmatched: 16. Germline lookup yields CDR1 SEHNR and CDR2 FQNEAQ (reference sequence). The CDR3 nucleotides are TGTGCCAGCAGCCCCCGCGGGGCGGGGGGCCCGAGAAATGAGCAGTTCTTC. Translating it yields CASSPRGAGGPRNEQFF.

This clonotype was seen once. The chain combines TRBV19 with TRBJ2-3; 9 bases map to TRBD1. This CDR3 region has 14 residues. Germline CDR1 and CDR2: LNHDA and SQIVND (reference sequence). V shed 5 bases, J shed 4 bases, and the junction held 4 bases outside the gene matches. As DNA, the CDR3 is TGTGCCAGTAGTGCAGGACAGGGGCCAGATACGCAGTATTTT. Translated, it gives CASSAGQGPDTQYF.

This sequence joins TRBV3-1 and TRBJ2-1, with TRBD2 matching over 7 bases. This CDR3 comprises 19 residues. Germline V gene lookup returns CDR1 LGHDT and CDR2 YNNKEL (reference sequence). The J segment lost 0 bases and the V segment lost 0 bases, leaving 11 bases of the junction unmatched. The CDR3 nucleotides read TGTGCCAGCAGCCAAGAGGCTAACGGGGGGTTGAGCTCCTACAATGAGCAGTTCTTC. Its translation: CASSQEANGGLSSYNEQFF.

The V and J genes are TRBV20-1 and TRBJ1-5; D is unresolved. This CDR3 has 17 residues. Germline values: CDR1 DFQATT, CDR2 SNEGSKA (reference sequence). Trimming removed 0 bases at V and 0 bases at J, with 15 bases between. CDR3 amino acids: CSARDLRNTHSNQPQHF. CDR3 nucleotide sequence: TGCAGTGCTAGAGATCTGCGGAACACTCATAGCAATCAGCCCCAGCATTTT.

The CDR3 region is CSARDMGQSFYEQYV. The CDR3 nucleotides are TGCAGTGCTAGAGATATGGGACAGAGTTTCTACGAGCAGTACGTC. The chain combines TRBV20-1 with TRBJ2-7, with 7 nucleotides matching TRBD1. The CDR3 loop spans 15 amino acids. The junction had 8 bases not matched to a gene; V was cut back by 0 bases and J by 3 bases. The germline CDR1 and CDR2 sequences are DFQATT and SNEGSKA (reference sequence).

The rearrangement links TRBV7-8 to TRBJ1-2, with 8 bases that match TRBD1. The CDR3 is 15 residues long. The germline V gene encodes CDR1 SGHVS and CDR2 FQNEAQ. With V trimmed by 1 base and J by 0 bases, 1 base remained unmatched. The CDR3 DNA sequence: TGTGCCAGCAGCTTAGGCAGGGGGCCTAACTATGGCTACACCTTC. It codes for CASSLGRGPNYGYTF.

CDR3: CATSGDSLYEQYV. DNA of the CDR3: TGTGCCACCAGCGGGGACAGTCTATACGAGCAGTACGTC. The chain recombines TRBV15 with TRBJ2-7; 7 bases are shared with TRBD1. Germline CDR1 LNHNV, CDR2 YYDKDF (reference sequence). The CDR3 sequence is 13 residues long. V was pared by 5 bases and J by 4 bases, with 5 bases of the junction left unmatched.

The chain joins TRBV5-1 to TRBJ2-1; D unresolved. CDR1 and CDR2 from the germline V gene are SGHRS and YFSETQ. V was cut by 0 bases and J by 0 bases, with 7 bases left in between. The CDR3 consists of 15 residues. This chain's CDR3 is CASSLVGYSYNEQFF. The CDR3 region has the DNA TGCGCCAGCAGCTTGGTAGGCTACTCCTACAATGAGCAGTTCTTC.

This CDR3 is CAWSLGKAQFF. CDR3 bases: TGTGCCTGGAGTTTGGGAAAGGCACAGTTCTTC. The chain has TRBV30 and TRBJ2-1; D remains ambiguous. Germline loops: CDR1 GTSNPN, CDR2 SVGIG (reference sequence). This CDR3 contains 11 residues. V dropped 2 bases and J dropped 13 bases, with 12 bases sitting between them.

This clonotype was observed a few times. V gene TRBV5-6 combines with J gene TRBJ2-7, with 9 bases aligning to TRBD1. Germline V lookup: CDR1 SGHDT, CDR2 YYEEEE. The V and J ends lost 4 bases and 1 base, in that order; junction bases with no gene match: 3. This CDR3 comprises 14 residues. The CDR3 sequence is CASSPGTGSYEQYF. The CDR3 DNA sequence: TGTGCCAGCAGCCCTGGGACAGGGTCCTACGAGCAGTACTTC.

This clonotype was observed once. The chain employs TRBV10-1 and TRBJ2-2, with unresolved D. Germline CDR1 is WNHNN and CDR2 is SYGVQD (reference sequence). V was shortened by 2 bases and J by 3 bases, with 4 bases between the two germline ends. This CDR3 contains 13 residues. The CDR3 nucleotides read TGCGCCAGCAGTGAGCGGGACACCGGGGAGCTGTTTTTT. Protein sequence: CASSERDTGELFF.

The chain is built from TRBV18 and TRBJ2-1, with 15 bases lining up with TRBD2. The V segment lost 0 bases and the J segment 7 bases; nucleotides outside the gene matches: 1. Germline V gives CDR1 KGHSH, CDR2 LQKENI. The CDR3 contains 16 residues. The CDR3: CASSPPGLAGGNEQFF. CDR3 DNA sequence: TGTGCCAGCTCACCACCGGGACTAGCGGGAGGAAATGAGCAGTTCTTC.

The CDR3 coding sequence is TGTGCCAGCAGTGAAGGCATTAATTCACCCCTCCACTTT. It yields the protein CASSEGINSPLHF. V and J are TRBV2 and TRBJ1-6; no clear D gene. The CDR3 consists of 13 residues. Germline-derived CDR1 and CDR2 are SNHLY and FYNNEI. V gave up 1 base and J gave up 6 bases, with 4 bases separating them.

The chain joins TRBV27 to TRBJ2-7; TRBD2 agrees at 7 bases. The germline gives CDR1 MNHEY, CDR2 SMNVEV (reference sequence). The CDR3 is 15 amino acids. V lost 0 bases, J lost 5 bases, and 7 bases stayed unmatched. CDR3 nucleotide sequence: TGTGCCAGCAGTTTATCTGCCACCAGCGGGGACGAGCAGTACTTC. It yields the protein CASSLSATSGDEQYF.

The chain recombines TRBV2 with TRBJ1-1; TRBD1 might be the D (5 bases). Germline loops: CDR1 SNHLY, CDR2 FYNNEI. Trimming pared 6 bases from V and 0 bases from J, leaving 11 bases between. This CDR3 is 14 amino acids long. The CDR3 loop reads CASRDPRVNTEAFF. The CDR3 nucleotides are TGTGCCAGCAGGGACCCCAGGGTGAACACTGAAGCTTTCTTT.

The V call is TRBV6-5, the J call TRBJ2-1, with D perhaps TRBD1 (5 bases). V was cut by 4 bases and J by 0 bases, with 13 bases left in between. The CDR3 runs 16 residues. The germline V gene encodes CDR1 MNHEY and CDR2 SVGAGI. Here the CDR3 reads CASSFSGQSSYNEQFF. CDR3 nucleotides: TGTGCCAGCAGTTTTTCAGGGCAGAGCTCCTACAATGAGCAGTTCTTC.

This clonotype was seen only once. The chain carries TRBV12-3 or TRBV12-4 and TRBJ2-1, with 8 nucleotides matching TRBD2. This CDR3 comprises 17 residues. The V and J ends lost 6 bases and 10 bases, in that order; junction bases with no gene match: 20. CDR3 region: CASSSSGSRGNQEEQFF. In nucleotides, the CDR3 is TGTGCCAGCAGCTCCAGCGGGAGTAGGGGGAATCAAGAAGAGCAGTTCTTC.

The gene calls are TRBV29-1 and TRBJ1-1, with 7 positions matching TRBD1. V dropped 1 base and J dropped 1; count of bases not matched to a gene: 6. The germline gives CDR1 SQVTM, CDR2 ANQGSEA. There are 15 residues in the CDR3. This CDR3 reads CSVEGEGQKNTEAFF. CDR3 in DNA: TGCAGCGTTGAAGGGGAGGGACAGAAGAACACTGAAGCTTTCTTT.

This chain uses TRBV13 with TRBJ1-2, with D maybe TRBD1 (5 bases). The V end lost 2 bases, the J end lost 7 bases, and 14 bases lay between the germline ends. CDR1 and CDR2 (germline): PRHDT, FYEKMQ (reference sequence). This CDR3 spans 14 amino acids. The CDR3 sequence: CASSLRGIFSGYTF. CDR3 bases: TGTGCCAGCAGCTTACGGGGGATATTTAGTGGCTACACCTTC.

The table lists this clonotype with a count of one. The chain joins TRBV14 to TRBJ1-2; the D gene is possibly TRBD1 (6 bases). Germline V gene sequence: CDR1 SGHDN, CDR2 FVKESK. The CDR3 loop spans 15 amino acids. The ends were cut back, 1 base at V and 3 bases at J, with 12 bases in the middle. This CDR3 is CASSQGQEDYYGYTF. CDR3 sequence (DNA): TGTGCCAGCAGCCAAGGACAGGAGGACTACTATGGCTACACCTTC. The full variable domain, completed using reference TRBV14 and TRBJ1-2, is EAGVTQFPSHSVIEKGQTVTLRCDPISGHDNLYWYRRVMGKEIKFLLHFVKESKQDESGMPNNRFLAERTGGTYSTLKVQPAELEDSGVYFCASSQGQEDYYGYTFGSGTRLTVV.